One and the same sample provided the 8 T cell receptor beta chains below, sequenced in a study of metastatic and nonmetastatic thyroid tumors. TCRdb re-analyzed the PCR reads using MiXCR. The repertoire has approximately 41,000 clones, 28% of them found once; the top ten carry 9.9%. Each patient went into thyroid surgery without having received any treatment. Sequenced: blood. The receptors were sampled from a male donor with papillary thyroid cancer or a benign thyroid nodule (not recorded which). Some clones in this sample may be carry-over from other donors' samples.

This clone was counted at least ten times. The chain links TRBV6-1 to TRBJ2-1, with 8 bases aligning to TRBD1. Per the germline V gene, CDR1 is MNHNS and CDR2 is SASEGT. The CDR3 extends over 14 amino acids. With 5 bases clipped from V and 5 bases from J, the junction kept 5 bases outside the gene matches. For the CDR3, the DNA is TGTGCCAGCAGTTTTACAGGGGGAAACAATGAGCAGTTCTTC. Translation gives CASSFTGGNNEQFF.

The chain recombines TRBV11-1 with TRBJ2-7; D is possibly TRBD1 (5 bases). Germline V gives CDR1 SGHAT, CDR2 FQDESV (reference sequence). This CDR3 has 13 residues. V was clipped by 5 bases and J by 12 bases, with 20 bases between them. CDR3 region: CASSSPGRQWRYF. DNA for the CDR3: TGTGCCAGCAGCAGCCCAGGGCGGCAGTGGAGGTACTTC.

This chain uses TRBV5-1 with TRBJ2-3, with 9 bases matching TRBD2. CDR1 is SGHRS and CDR2 is YFSETQ in the germline V gene. This CDR3 has 16 residues. V lost 0 bases and J lost 2; bases outside the gene matches: 4. In DNA form, the CDR3 reads TGCGCCAGCAGCTTGGAGGCTAGCGGGACCACAGATACGCAGTATTTT. Its translation is CASSLEASGTTDTQYF. Full variable domain (rest looked up from reference TRBV5-1 and TRBJ2-3): KAGVTQTPRYLIKTRGQQVTLSCSPISGHRSVSWYQQTPGQGLQFLFEYFSETQRNKGNFPGRFSGRQFSNSRSEMNVSTLELGDSALYLCASSLEASGTTDTQYFGPGTRLTVL.

This clone was seen only a few times. V and J are TRBV28 and TRBJ2-7; possible D gene TRBD2, 6 bases. CDR1 is MDHEN and CDR2 is SYDVKM in the germline V gene. The ends were cut back, 5 bases at V and 2 bases at J, with 16 bases in the middle. The CDR3 sequence is 15 residues long. The DNA of the CDR3 is TGTGCCAGCAGTCTCTCATCGGGAGTGCCCTACGAGCAGTACTTC. Encoded protein: CASSLSSGVPYEQYF. The whole variable domain, remainder taken from reference TRBV28 and TRBJ2-7, is DVKVTQSSRYLVKRTGEKVFLECVQDMDHENMFWYRQDPGLGLRLIYFSYDVKMKEKGDIPEGYSVSREKKERFSLILESASTNQTSMYLCASSLSSGVPYEQYFGPGTRLTVT.

The chain has TRBV5-4 and TRBJ1-2; 7 bases are a match to TRBD1. V was clipped by 0 bases and J by 3 bases; unmatched bases: 5. CDR3 length equals 15 residues. CDR1 is SGHNT, CDR2 YYREEE, per germline (reference sequence). The CDR3 is CASSLGTGTDYGYTF. Here the CDR3 DNA reads TGTGCCAGCAGCTTGGGGACCGGGACAGACTATGGCTACACCTTC. Complete variable domain (other parts from reference TRBV5-4 and TRBJ1-2): ETGVTQSPTHLIKTRGQQVTLRCSSQSGHNTVSWYQQALGQGPQFIFQYYREEENGRGNFPPRFSGLQFPNYSSELNVNALELDDSALYLCASSLGTGTDYGYTFGSGTRLTVV.

This clone is labeled as medium-sized. The DNA for the CDR3 is TGCAGTGCTAGAGAGGTGTATAGCAATCAGCCCCAGCATTTT. Translating gives CSAREVYSNQPQHF. V and J are TRBV20-1 and TRBJ1-5; no definite D call. Germline lookup yields CDR1 DFQATT and CDR2 SNEGSKA (reference sequence). The CDR3 consists of 14 residues. With 0 bases removed from V and 0 bases from J, the gap between germline ends came to 6 bases.

In its sample, this clone ranks as medium-sized. This chain joins TRBV28 and TRBJ2-1, with 9 bases that match TRBD1. Germline V gene sequence: CDR1 MDHEN, CDR2 SYDVKM. J gave up 6 bases and V 5 bases, and 5 bases lay outside the gene matches. The CDR3 sequence is 14 residues long. As DNA, the CDR3 is TGTGCCAGCAGTCAATTGACAGGGGGCAATGAGCAGTTCTTC. Translation gives CASSQLTGGNEQFF.

This clone was counted a few times. The CDR3 nucleotides read TGTGCCAGCAGTTTTGGGAGAAGGAGGGCAGAGATGGAGCTGTTTTTT. It codes for CASSFGRRRAEMELFF. The V gene is TRBV27, the J gene TRBJ2-2; weak D call: TRBD2 (6 bases). Trimming cost V 3 bases and J 10 bases, with 21 bases left between them. CDR1 is MNHEY, CDR2 SMNVEV, per germline (reference sequence). This CDR3 spans 16 amino acids.